Given below is one T cell receptor (beta chain) in context. Its antigen is still unknown. The data derive from a study of shared clonotypes between healthy human individuals. Findings and limits, study-wide: Large depth notwithstanding, sorted-subset sequencing proved incomplete by rarefaction.

The sorted-subset replicate PCRs were given about 210 ng DNA, which is 25,000 to 35,000 T cell genomes. Clones were read by immunoSEQ multiplex PCR, and TCRdb kept only the in-frame ones, dropping some. The repertoire includes 600,000 to 750,000 clones, around 90% of them detected once, and more than 30% sits in the top ten. The germline V gene encodes CDR1 LNHNV and CDR2 YYDKDF (reference sequence). The CDR3 contains 17 residues. Trimming took off 5 bases at V and 4 bases at J, with 23 bases between the two ends. The TCR sequence derives from a man aged 18 to 30 in good health. Some clones in this sample may be carry-over from other donors' samples. The chain employs TRBV15 and TRBJ1-2; possibly TRBD1 for D (5 bases). The source material was memory CD8+ T cells from PBMCs. The subset: CD45RO+ cells pooled with CCR7-negative TemRA cells. The CDR3 DNA reads TGTGCCACCAGCTCGCGGGGGGGTGCCAGGGCTTTCTATGGCTACACCTTC. Translated, it gives CATSSRGGARAFYGYTF.